This TCR beta chain was sequenced in a study of T cells in Graves' hyperthyroidism and ophthalmopathy. General observations from the study: A model using 13 V-J features told ophthalmopathy apart from stable hyperthyroidism.

Over 18 months, lack of ophthalmopathy progression marked Graves' hyperthyroidism as stable. The source material, RNA transcripts, was used to amplify TCR beta CDR3 regions. Primed by the HTBI set, a first-round RT-PCR was run on the TCR CDR3. One entry per CDR3 protein results from TCRdb running MiXCR on the multiplex PCR reads. The sample records some 800,000 distinct CDR3 sequences, around 38% being singletons. Germline V gene data show CDR1 as MNHNS and CDR2 as SASEGT. This CDR3 has 14 residues. Deletions cut 4 bases from V and 5 bases from J, with 14 bases between. Details on this clonotype: Its antigen is currently unknown.

The V gene is TRBV6-1, the J gene TRBJ1-1; D remains unclear. The TCR sequence derives from a man in his late teens or twenties with Graves' hyperthyroidism. The sample was blood. CDR3 in DNA: TGTGCCAGCAGTGTGTCCGGGTACGCTACTGAAGCTTTCTTT. It codes for CASSVSGYATEAFF.